Described below is a single T cell receptor (beta chain) sequence and its context. Its antigen is not known. Germline V gene sequence: CDR1 SGHRS, CDR2 YFSETQ. Trimming took off 0 bases at V and 3 bases at J, with 11 bases between the two ends. The CDR3 extends over 15 amino acids. The entry originates in a study of radiotherapy plus CTLA-4 blockade in lung cancer. At the level of the study: In roughly 19% of patients, objective responses were seen; around 31% had disease control. The study, taken as a whole, reports: Reported findings show early blood T cell clone dynamics, with interferon-beta, best predicted response. Clones of tumor-derived TCRs expanded in blood after radiotherapy plus ipilimumab.

TCRdb's copy holds only in-frame clones and misses some; the assay was immunoSEQ multiplex PCR. Of about 110,000 clones in the sample, over 65% were seen once. Lung cancer patients with chemo-refractory metastatic non-small-cell disease were given focal radiation plus CTLA-4 blockade with ipilimumab. Sequencing used peripheral blood, obtained from a patient treated with radiotherapy plus ipilimumab. This receptor was taken from a human donor with non-small cell lung cancer that progressed on radiotherapy plus ipilimumab. Some clones in this sample may be carry-over from other donors' samples. The chain recombines TRBV5-1 with TRBJ2-3; a weak D match, TRBD2 (5 bases). The CDR3 DNA is TGCGCCAGCAGCTTGGCCGAACCGGGGACAGATACGCAGTATTTT. The encoded protein is CASSLAEPGTDTQYF.